The 3 T cell receptor beta chains below come from one sample, sequenced in a study of regulatory and conventional T cells in RAG deficiency. Genomic DNA came from blood regulatory T cells gated CD4+ CD25-high CD127-low. TCRdb's copy holds only in-frame clones and misses some; the assay was immunoSEQ multiplex PCR. The sample includes over 8,000 clones, more than 80% seen only once; the top ten take 1% to 1.5%. These records were also assigned to another study, of regulatory T cells. From that study: The PCR used 52 TRBV and 13 TRBJ primers.

Sequenced material: Tregs sorted from blood. These receptors originate from a human donor in good health.

The chain uses TRBV4-1 and TRBJ2-1; no definite D call. With 1 base removed from V and 2 bases from J, the gap between germline ends came to 12 bases. The CDR3 extends over 16 amino acids. The germline CDR1 and CDR2 sequences are MGHRA and YSYEKL. The CDR3: CASSQGPLPPYNEQFF. In DNA form, the CDR3 reads TGCGCCAGCAGCCAAGGCCCCCTGCCTCCCTACAATGAGCAGTTCTTC.

The genes are TRBV7-2 and TRBJ1-1; D not resolved. V gave up 1 base and J gave up 1 base, with 7 bases separating them. Germline V gene lookup returns CDR1 SGHTA and CDR2 FQGNSA. The CDR3 covers 14 residues. In DNA, the CDR3 is TGTGCCAGCAGCTTAGGCGATAGGAACACTGAAGCTTTCTTT. Encoded protein: CASSLGDRNTEAFF.

This clone came up once. The V call is TRBV6-4, the J call TRBJ2-1; 10 bases agree with TRBD2. The CDR3 has 19 amino acids. The V and J ends lost 5 bases and 4 bases, in that order; junction bases with no gene match: 17. Germline V CDR1 and CDR2: MRHNA, SNTAGT. CDR3 amino acids: CASSRLAGATDLPYNEQFF. CDR3 nucleotide sequence: TGTGCCAGCAGTCGGCTAGCGGGGGCCACCGACCTACCGTACAATGAGCAGTTCTTC.